These T cell receptor beta chains were read from a single sample in a study of T cell responses to AZD1222 COVID-19 vaccine. The data were produced by immunoSEQ multiplex PCR, yet TCRdb's version contains in-frame clones alone and is incomplete. The sample records approximately 120,000 clones, about nine tenths being singletons. The starting material was peripheral blood, obtained on day 0 of AZD1222 vaccination. The receptors were gathered from an adult in good health. CDR3s include the opening cysteine and the closing phenylalanine or tryptophan. Each record gives: CDR3 length, V gene, clone size, J gene, D gene, CDR3 protein, CDR3 DNA. The D gene is left open where the match is weak. Clone size appears in some rows only: once, few, many, or a class for an expanded clone.

>13|TRBV27|.|TRBJ2-5|.
CASSRTPQETQYF
TGTGCCAGCAGTCGAACCCCTCAAGAGACCCAGTACTTC
>13|TRBV5-4|.|TRBJ2-7|.
CASSPQGSYEQYF
TGTGCCAGCAGCCCTCAGGGGTCCTACGAGCAGTACTTC
>13|TRBV4-1|once|TRBJ1-5|.
CASSQDPFQPQHF
TGCGCCAGCAGCCAAGACCCCTTCCAGCCCCAGCATTTT
>13|TRBV29-1|.|TRBJ1-2|.
CSVEDSELYGYTF
TGCAGCGTTGAAGACAGCGAATTATATGGCTACACCTTC
>14|TRBV30|.|TRBJ1-4|.
CAWSGQTDNEKLFF
TGTGCCTGGAGTGGGCAGACCGATAATGAAAAACTGTTTTTT
>16|TRBV27|.|TRBJ2-2|.
CASSKMGAGNTGELFF
TGTGCCAGCAGTAAAATGGGCGCGGGTAACACCGGGGAGCTGTTTTTT
>13|TRBV18|.|TRBJ2-3|.
CASSGTARDTQYF
TGTGCCAGCTCAGGGACCGCAAGAGATACGCAGTATTTT
>14|TRBV7-9|.|TRBJ1-2|.
CASSQRHLNYGYTF
TGTGCCAGCAGCCAAAGACACCTTAACTATGGCTACACCTTC
>14|TRBV11-2|.|TRBJ1-2|.
CASSLEGVNYGYTF
TGTGCCAGCAGCTTAGAAGGGGTTAACTATGGCTACACCTTC
>18|TRBV3-1/TRBV3-2|.|TRBJ2-6|.
CASSQEPIEGPGANVLTF
TGTGCCAGCAGCCAAGAACCCATCGAGGGGCCTGGGGCCAACGTCCTGACTTTC
>14|TRBV6-5|once|TRBJ2-1|TRBD1
CASRPGQGAGEQFF
TGTGCCAGCAGGCCGGGACAGGGGGCGGGTGAGCAGTTCTTC
>10|TRBV6-4|.|TRBJ2-7|.
CASLKGEQYF
TGTGCCAGCCTTAAGGGAGAGCAGTACTTC
>16|TRBV4-2|.|TRBJ2-7|TRBD2
CASSQAGLAGGYEQYF
TGTGCCAGCAGCCAAGCAGGACTAGCGGGAGGTTACGAGCAGTACTTC
>13|TRBV6-5|.|TRBJ1-1|TRBD1
CASRGGDGSMTFF
TGTGCCAGCAGAGGGGGCGACGGTAGTATGACTTTCTTT
>13|TRBV9|.|TRBJ2-2|.
CASSVVGTGELFF
TGTGCCAGCAGCGTAGTTGGAACCGGGGAGCTGTTTTTT
>13|TRBV10-3|.|TRBJ2-1|.
CAISMDGNNEQFF
TGTGCCATCAGCATGGACGGCAACAATGAGCAGTTCTTC
>14|TRBV2|.|TRBJ1-6|.
CASSVQGSGSPLHF
TGTGCCAGCAGTGTTCAGGGGTCCGGTTCACCCCTCCACTTT
>17|TRBV19|.|TRBJ2-1|.
CASSIKWRLVLHNEQFF
TGTGCCAGTAGTATAAAATGGCGACTAGTGCTCCACAATGAGCAGTTCTTC
>11|TRBV30|.|TRBJ2-5|.
CAFAAGETQYF
TGTGCCTTCGCCGCCGGGGAGACCCAGTACTTC
>14|TRBV19|.|TRBJ1-1|.
CASSIGPWNTEAFF
TGTGCCAGTAGTATAGGGCCGTGGAACACTGAAGCTTTCTTT
>15|TRBV27|once|TRBJ2-1|TRBD2
CASSFSGSQGNEQFF
TGTGCCAGCAGTTTCAGCGGGAGTCAAGGGAATGAGCAGTTCTTC
>12|TRBV3-1/TRBV3-2|.|TRBJ1-5|.
CASSQDTQPQHF
TGTGCCAGCAGCCAAGATACTCAGCCCCAGCATTTT
>15|TRBV18|once|TRBJ2-1|TRBD2
CASSSWGLDDNEQFF
TGTGCCAGCTCATCTTGGGGACTAGATGACAATGAGCAGTTCTTC
>17|TRBV7-9|.|TRBJ2-1|.
CASSLAYGGPSYNEQFF
TGTGCCAGCAGCTTAGCTTACGGGGGGCCCTCCTACAATGAGCAGTTCTTC
>15|TRBV5-3|once|TRBJ1-4|.
CARSPPPPGGEKLFF
TGTGCCAGAAGCCCTCCGCCCCCGGGCGGGGAAAAACTGTTTTTT
>13|TRBV30|.|TRBJ1-1|.
CAWNEGLDTEAFF
TGTGCCTGGAACGAGGGGTTAGACACTGAAGCTTTCTTT
>14|TRBV24-1|.|TRBJ1-1|.
CATSEGGLNTEAFF
TGTGCCACCAGCGAAGGGGGGCTGAACACTGAAGCTTTCTTT
>14|TRBV5-4|.|TRBJ2-2|.
CASSLDQAAGELFF
TGTGCCAGCAGCTTGGACCAGGCCGCCGGGGAGCTGTTTTTT
>14|TRBV5-1|.|TRBJ2-1|.
CASSFQATSNEQFF
TGCGCCAGCAGCTTTCAAGCGACTAGCAATGAGCAGTTCTTC
>13|TRBV5-5|.|TRBJ1-1|.
CASSWSSGTEAFF
TGTGCCAGCAGCTGGAGTAGTGGAACTGAAGCTTTCTTT
>14|TRBV7-9|.|TRBJ1-2|.
CASSLDRGGDGYTF
TGTGCCAGCAGCTTAGACCGTGGGGGGGATGGCTACACCTTC
>16|TRBV10-3|.|TRBJ2-1|TRBD2
CAISDPRGRGSVEQFF
TGTGCCATCAGTGACCCGCGGGGGAGGGGATCCGTTGAGCAGTTCTTC
>13|TRBV9|once|TRBJ2-3|.
CASSEFHTDTQYF
TGTGCCAGCAGCGAGTTCCACACAGATACGCAGTATTTT
>13|TRBV28|few|TRBJ1-6|.
CASSEGIKSPLHF
TGTGCCAGCAGTGAGGGAATAAAGTCACCCCTCCACTTT
>15|TRBV7-9|.|TRBJ1-6|TRBD1
CASSLERGHNSPLHF
TGTGCCAGCAGCTTAGAGAGGGGGCATAATTCACCCCTCCACTTT
>12|TRBV29-1|.|TRBJ1-2|.
CSVEDRGYGYTF
TGCAGCGTTGAAGACAGGGGCTATGGCTACACCTTC
>13|TRBV12-3/TRBV12-4|.|TRBJ1-4|.
CASSLIGIEKLFF
TGTGCCAGCAGTTTAATTGGCATTGAAAAACTGTTTTTT
>15|TRBV30|once|TRBJ1-2|.
CAWSGKDSVNYGYTF
TGTGCCTGGAGTGGTAAGGACTCGGTGAACTATGGCTACACCTTC
>14|TRBV3-1/TRBV3-2|.|TRBJ1-5|.
CASSQEGSNQPQHF
TGTGCCAGCAGCCAAGAGGGAAGCAATCAGCCCCAGCATTTT
>13|TRBV7-2|.|TRBJ2-5|.
CASSSGQFETQYF
TGTGCCAGCAGCTCCGGACAGTTTGAGACCCAGTACTTC
>13|TRBV4-1|once|TRBJ1-1|.
CATNQGADTEAFF
TGCGCCACCAACCAGGGTGCCGACACTGAAGCTTTCTTT